Following are 15 T cell receptor beta chains from one sample sequenced in a study of OX40 agonist ivuxolimab in advanced cancers. The data were produced by immunoSEQ multiplex PCR, yet TCRdb's version contains in-frame clones alone and is incomplete. The sample has over 65,000 clones, over 80% seen once; the top ten hold around 0.78%. Material: CD4+ or CD8+ T cells sorted from blood, obtained in a trial of the OX40 agonist ivuxolimab. The origin of the receptors is an adult with an advanced solid tumor such as melanoma, head and neck, liver or kidney cancer.

The table lists this clone with a few counts. The J gene is TRBJ1-2, the V gene TRBV18, with a weak D call TRBD1 (5 bases). The CDR3 length is 14 residues. V was trimmed by 0 bases and J by 8 bases, leaving 13 bases between them. Germline V gene lookup returns CDR1 KGHSH and CDR2 LQKENI. The CDR3 here is CASSPPRDSRGYTF. The DNA of the CDR3 is TGTGCCAGCTCACCACCGCGGGACTCCAGGGGCTACACCTTC.

The chain recombines TRBV2 with TRBJ1-2; a weak D match, TRBD1 (6 bases). In germline, CDR1 is SNHLY, CDR2 FYNNEI. The CDR3 contains 12 residues. V was clipped by 4 bases and J by 6 bases, with 9 bases between them. CDR3 DNA sequence: TGTGCCAGCAGTGGATACAGGGATGGCTACACCTTC. It encodes CASSGYRDGYTF.

This sequence joins TRBV4-2 and TRBJ1-2, with a possible D match to TRBD1 (6 bases). The length of the CDR3 is 15 residues. V lost 0 bases and J lost 8, with 16 bases in between. Germline CDR1 reads LGHNA; CDR2 reads YNFKEQ. The CDR3 loop reads CASSQDLAGVGGYTF. The DNA for the CDR3 is TGTGCCAGCAGCCAAGATCTTGCAGGGGTAGGGGGCTACACCTTC.

This clone occurred a few times. CDR3 amino acids: CASSEGHYYGYTF. As DNA, the CDR3 is TGTGCCAGCAGTGAAGGGCACTACTATGGCTACACCTTC. The chain joins TRBV6-1 to TRBJ1-2; no clear D. Germline CDR1 is MNHNS and CDR2 is SASEGT. There are 13 residues in the CDR3. V was cut by 1 base and J by 3 bases, with 6 bases left in between.

V and J are TRBV28 and TRBJ1-4, with 11 bases lining up with TRBD1. Germline V gene data show CDR1 as MDHEN and CDR2 as SYDVKM. The CDR3 runs 14 residues. V lost 6 bases, J lost 10 bases, and 7 bases stayed unmatched. CDR3 coding DNA: TGTGCCAGCAGCGCCGGACAGGGGGCCGTAAAACTGTTTTTT. It translates to CASSAGQGAVKLFF.

This sequence joins TRBV5-5 and TRBJ1-5, with D possibly TRBD1 on 6 matching bases. Looked up from germline, CDR1 is SGHKS and CDR2 is YYEKEE (reference sequence). The CDR3 spans 14 residues. Trimming left V 5 bases short and J 7 bases short, with 16 bases between. The DNA for the CDR3 is TGTGCCAGCAGTTCGTTGTTGAGGGGGCAGCCCCAGCATTTT. Amino acid sequence: CASSSLLRGQPQHF.

The chain carries TRBV30 and TRBJ1-4; 10 bases are shared with TRBD1. V was clipped by 7 bases and J by 4 bases; unmatched bases: 15. The CDR3 is made up of 17 amino acids. Germline assignment: CDR1 GTSNPN and CDR2 SVGIG (reference sequence). The CDR3: CAFRLDRGFSGNEKLFF. CDR3 coding DNA: TGTGCCTTCAGACTGGACAGGGGGTTTAGCGGTAATGAAAAACTGTTTTTT.

The table lists this clone with a few counts. The rearrangement joins TRBV19 to TRBJ2-5; 10 nucleotides match TRBD2. Germline CDR1 reads LNHDA; CDR2 reads SQIVND (reference sequence). V dropped 4 bases and J dropped 6; count of bases not matched to a gene: 2. The CDR3 spans 13 residues. The DNA for the CDR3 is TGTGCCAGTAGTACTAGCGGGGGTAAGACCCAGTACTTC. Its translation is CASSTSGGKTQYF.

This chain uses TRBV11-2 with TRBJ2-2; D is ambiguous. This CDR3 region has 13 residues. Between the trimmed V and J ends, which lost 1 base and 6 bases, there was a span of 6 bases. In germline, CDR1 is SGHAT, CDR2 FQNNGV. The CDR3 DNA is TGTGCCAGCAGCTTAGTCCAGGCCGGGGAGCTGTTTTTT. Translated, it gives CASSLVQAGELFF. The full variable domain, its missing parts supplied by reference TRBV11-2 and TRBJ2-2, is EAGVAQSPRYKIIEKRQSVAFWCNPISGHATLYWYQQILGQGPKLLIQFQNNGVVDDSQLPKDRFSAERLKGVDSTLKIQPAKLEDSAVYLCASSLVQAGELFFGEGSRLTVL.

The chain joins TRBV7-6 to TRBJ2-5, with D perhaps assigned TRBD1 or TRBD2 (5 bases each). Germline V gene data show CDR1 as SGHVS and CDR2 as FNYEAQ. This CDR3 contains 14 residues. Trimming pared 7 bases from V and 6 bases from J, leaving 18 bases between. The CDR3 sequence: CASKVGDGVQTQYF. CDR3 nucleotide sequence: TGTGCCAGCAAGGTCGGGGACGGCGTCCAGACCCAGTACTTC.

The chain uses TRBV5-1 and TRBJ2-1; TRBD2 aligns across 9 bases. CDR3 length: 15 residues. Per germline, CDR1 SGHRS and CDR2 YFSETQ. The V gene end was trimmed by 2 bases and the J gene end by 8 bases; junction bases not matched to a gene: 8. The CDR3 loop is CASSLASVAGDEQFF. The CDR3 DNA is TGCGCCAGCAGCTTAGCGTCGGTAGCGGGAGATGAGCAGTTCTTC.

The chain has TRBV7-3 and TRBJ1-3; 9 bases align to TRBD1. The J segment lost 3 bases and the V segment lost 5 bases, leaving 5 bases of the junction unmatched. CDR3 size: 15 residues. Germline V gives CDR1 SGHTA, CDR2 FQGTGA. In DNA form, the CDR3 reads TGTGCCAGCAGCCCCACAGGGGGCCTTGGAAACACCATATATTTT. Amino acids: CASSPTGGLGNTIYF.

In its sample, this clone was seen a few times. V gene TRBV7-2 combines with J gene TRBJ1-1; perhaps TRBD1 as D (5 bases). V lost 9 bases and J 6 bases, leaving 17 bases between the germline ends. Germline V lookup: CDR1 SGHTA, CDR2 FQGNSA. The CDR3 has 13 amino acids. In DNA form, the CDR3 reads TGTGCCAGTAGACAGCGCCTTAACGCTGAAGCTTTCTTT. This encodes CASRQRLNAEAFF. The variable domain in full, with the rest retrieved from reference TRBV7-2 and TRBJ1-1, is GAGVSQSPSNKVTEKGKDVELRCDPISGHTALYWYRQSLGQGLEFLIYFQGNSAPDKSGLPSDRFSAERTGGSVSTLTIQRTQQEDSAVYLCASRQRLNAEAFFGQGTRLTVV.

This clone was observed a handful of times. The chain recombines TRBV19 with TRBJ2-7, with D perhaps matching TRBD2 (6 bases). This CDR3 contains 14 residues. Trimming pared 2 bases from V and 4 bases from J, leaving 12 bases between. Germline V lookup: CDR1 LNHDA, CDR2 SQIVND (reference sequence). CDR3 coding DNA: TGTGCCAGTAGTATATCGCAGGGAGGTTACGAGCAGTACTTC. Amino acid sequence: CASSISQGGYEQYF.

The chain uses TRBV7-9 and TRBJ2-4; D unresolved. Between the trimmed V and J ends, which lost 5 bases and 15 bases, there was a span of 14 bases. From germline, CDR1 is SEHNR and CDR2 FQNEAQ (reference sequence). The CDR3 sequence is 11 residues long. CDR3 sequence reads: CASSQDVGGYF. The CDR3 nucleotides are TGTGCCAGCAGCCAGGACGTGGGTGGGTACTTC.